This T cell receptor beta chain is from a study of Ad26.COV2.S vaccination and SARS-CoV-2 variants. Study-wide results and limits: For non-spike TCRs, breadth in vaccine recipients resembled that in placebo recipients.

Here immunoSEQ multiplex PCR was the method, and the copy in TCRdb shows in-frame clones only, minus some. This table holds 250,000 to 300,000 clones, around 87% found once. The treatment denotes: 19 received Ad26.COV2.S at low or high dose, single or two shots; about 5 received placebo; per-sample allocation not given. Material that was analyzed had been drawn on day 63 after the first vaccine or placebo injection. A word on this clone: The antigen is not known.

This TCR was sampled from a person between 18 and 65 years old who received the Ad26.COV2.S COVID-19 vaccine or a placebo. The sequences come from peripheral blood, collected in a trial of Ad26.COV2.S vaccine versus placebo.

The CDR3 protein is CSASGGGNTEAFF. CDR3 DNA sequence: TGCAGTGCTAGTGGAGGGGGGAACACTGAAGCTTTCTTT. The chain employs TRBV20-1 and TRBJ1-1; weak D call: TRBD1 (6 bases). This CDR3 is built from 13 residues. CDR1 is DFQATT and CDR2 is SNEGSKA in the germline V gene (reference sequence). The V end lost 3 bases, the J end lost 1 base, and 9 bases lay between the germline ends.